This is a list of T cell receptor beta chains from one sample in a study of shared clonotypes between healthy human individuals. The repertoire was sequenced with immunoSEQ multiplex PCR; TCRdb's copy has only in-frame clones and lacks some. Of more than 400,000 clones listed, 70% to 85% were seen once; the top ten hold around 12%. Sequenced material: PBMCs. These TCRs come from a woman aged 40 to 55 in good health. Some clones in this sample may be carry-over from other donors' samples. The CDR3 runs from the conserved cysteine through the conserved F or W. A D gene is named only where the DNA matches it firmly. Clone size, where shown, is once, few, many, or a class for clones that have expanded.

D	V	size	J	DNA	CDR3
NA	TRBV19	NA	TRBJ1-4	TGTGCCAGTAACCGCATTGCAACTAATGAAAAACTGTTTTTT	CASNRIATNEKLFF
NA	TRBV7-9	NA	TRBJ2-2	TGTGCCAGCAGCCCCAAGGCAGGAGACACCGGGGAGCTGTTTTTT	CASSPKAGDTGELFF
NA	TRBV7-3	few	TRBJ2-2	TGTGCCAGCAGCTTAAGTTCTGGGGAGCTGTTTTTT	CASSLSSGELFF
NA	TRBV5-1	few	TRBJ2-1	TGCGCCAGCAGCTCTCGAAGGACTCCAATAGACTACAATGAGCAGTTCTTC	CASSSRRTPIDYNEQFF
NA	TRBV7-2	NA	TRBJ2-1	TGTGCCAGCAGCCCTCGACAGGGACTCTACAATGAGCAGTTCTTC	CASSPRQGLYNEQFF
TRBD1	TRBV11-2	once	TRBJ2-7	TGTGCCAGCAGCTTAGGCCGGGACAGCCACTACGAGCAGTACTTC	CASSLGRDSHYEQYF
NA	TRBV4-3	NA	TRBJ2-3	TGCGCCAGCAGCCGAGAGCGGTACCCAAGCACAGATACGCAGTATTTT	CASSRERYPSTDTQYF
NA	TRBV28	NA	TRBJ2-7	TGTGCCAGCACCGCTGGGACAAGGGACCTCGAGCAGTACTTC	CASTAGTRDLEQYF
NA	TRBV4-3	NA	TRBJ2-5	TGCGCCAGCAGCCAAGACACTAGAGAGACCCAGTACTTC	CASSQDTRETQYF
NA	TRBV5-4	NA	TRBJ2-2	TGTGCCAGCAGCTTGCGACAGGTATCCTCGGCCGGGGAGCTGTTTTTT	CASSLRQVSSAGELFF
NA	TRBV29-1	once	TRBJ2-3	TGCAGCGTTGAACGGGTAACCGGCACAGATACGCAGTATTTT	CSVERVTGTDTQYF
NA	TRBV5-1	NA	TRBJ2-1	TGCGCCAGCAGCTTGACCGCTCAAAGCGATGAGCAGTTCTTC	CASSLTAQSDEQFF
NA	TRBV6-5	few	TRBJ2-1	TGTGCCAGCATAGGGAAGTGGGACAATGAGCAGTTCTTC	CASIGKWDNEQFF
TRBD1	TRBV6-1	NA	TRBJ2-7	TGTGCCAGCAGTCCCGGGACAGCCTTCTCCTACGAGCAGTACTTC	CASSPGTAFSYEQYF
NA	TRBV4-3	many	TRBJ2-7	TGCGCCAGCAGCCAAGATGGGACCGGGGGCGAGCAGTACTTC	CASSQDGTGGEQYF
NA	TRBV7-9	NA	TRBJ1-1	TGTGCCAGCAGCTTGACAGGGAACACTGAAGCTTTCTTT	CASSLTGNTEAFF
NA	TRBV2	NA	TRBJ1-6	TGTGCCAGCACACCGAGAACCAATTCACCCCTCCACTTT	CASTPRTNSPLHF
NA	TRBV11-2	NA	TRBJ1-4	TGTGCCAGCAGCTTAGATAGGGGGTTCAATGAAAAACTGTTTTTT	CASSLDRGFNEKLFF
TRBD2	TRBV2	NA	TRBJ2-7	TGTGCCAGCTGGGTGGGGGGACTAGCGGGAAGCGAGCAGTACTTC	CASWVGGLAGSEQYF
NA	TRBV13	NA	TRBJ2-1	TGTGCCAGCAGCTTACGGGCGGGACCGCCGTACAATGAGCAGTTCTTC	CASSLRAGPPYNEQFF
NA	TRBV28	NA	TRBJ2-7	TGTGCCAGCAGTCTCTCAGGGCGCGAGCAGTACTTC	CASSLSGREQYF
NA	TRBV14	NA	TRBJ2-1	TGTGCCAGCAGCCAAGGGTCAGCGCTTACGACGGGCGAGCAGTTCTTC	CASSQGSALTTGEQFF
NA	TRBV6-6	NA	TRBJ1-5	TGTGCCAGCAGAACGGGGCCAGCTTATCATCAGCCCCAGCATTTT	CASRTGPAYHQPQHF
NA	TRBV5-5	NA	TRBJ1-2	TGTGCCAGCAGCCCCGGTGTCACAGGAGCAGACTATGGCTACACCTTC	CASSPGVTGADYGYTF
NA	TRBV30	NA	TRBJ2-1	TGTGCCCGGGAGGGACAGGGTAAAGGTGAGCAGTTCTTC	CAREGQGKGEQFF
NA	TRBV28	NA	TRBJ2-1	TGTGCCAGCAGCCCGTGGCCTGAGCAGTTCTTC	CASSPWPEQFF
NA	TRBV6-4	NA	TRBJ2-1	TGTGCCAGCAGTAAAGAGTATTCTAGAGGCAATGAGCAGTTCTTC	CASSKEYSRGNEQFF
NA	TRBV6-1	NA	TRBJ2-7	TGTGCCAGCATAGCACCCTACGAGCAGTACTTC	CASIAPYEQYF
TRBD2	TRBV7-3	NA	TRBJ2-2	TGTGCCAGCAGCCCAATCGCTACTAGCGCAGCGGGCGGGGAGCTGTTTTTT	CASSPIATSAAGGELFF
TRBD1	TRBV7-9	NA	TRBJ2-3	TGTGCCAGCAGCCTCGACAGGGCCCTGAGGGATACGCAGTATTTT	CASSLDRALRDTQYF
TRBD1	TRBV11-2	NA	TRBJ2-1	TGTGCCAGCAGCTTTGGGACAGGGTCCCGCAATGAGCAGTTCTTC	CASSFGTGSRNEQFF
NA	TRBV7-2	NA	TRBJ2-7	TGTGCCAGCAGCACACTACAGGGAAACCGTATCTACGAGCAGTACTTC	CASSTLQGNRIYEQYF
NA	TRBV15	NA	TRBJ2-7	TGTGCCACCAGCAGAGCCCCGGGCTACGAGCAGTACTTC	CATSRAPGYEQYF
NA	TRBV4-1	NA	TRBJ2-1	TGCGCCAGCAGCCGCGGGTGGAGTGAGCAGTTCTTC	CASSRGWSEQFF
TRBD2	TRBV28	NA	TRBJ2-3	TGTGCCAGCAGTTTTAAGGGCGGGAGGGCGACAGATACGCAGTATTTT	CASSFKGGRATDTQYF
NA	TRBV11-2	NA	TRBJ2-5	TGTGCCAGCAGCTTAGGTAGTTCGGCCTGGGCCCAGACCCAGTACTTC	CASSLGSSAWAQTQYF
NA	TRBV7-9	few	TRBJ1-3	TGTGCCAGCAGCTCTCAGGGACGGACCTCTGGATACACCATATATTTT	CASSSQGRTSGYTIYF
TRBD1	TRBV27	NA	TRBJ1-6	TGTGCCAGCAGTTTCCGGACAGGGGGGAATTCACCCCTCCACTTT	CASSFRTGGNSPLHF
TRBD2	TRBV7-2	NA	TRBJ2-7	TGTGCCAGCAGCTTAGGACTAGCGGGATACGAGCAGTACTTC	CASSLGLAGYEQYF
NA	TRBV27	NA	TRBJ1-1	TGTGCCAGCAGTTTTAGGTCCCTTGGGGGAGCTTTCTTT	CASSFRSLGGAFF
TRBD2	TRBV7-3	once	TRBJ2-2	TGTGCCAGCAGCTTTAGCGGGGGAAGAGGCGGGGAGCTGTTTTTT	CASSFSGGRGGELFF
TRBD1	TRBV7-8	NA	TRBJ2-1	TGTGCCAGCAGCCGTCAAACGGGACAGGACAATGAGCAGTTCTTC	CASSRQTGQDNEQFF
TRBD2	TRBV28	NA	TRBJ2-2	TGTGCCAGCAGTCGGGCTAGCGGGACGGGCACCGGGGAGCTGTTTTTT	CASSRASGTGTGELFF
TRBD2	TRBV5-6	NA	TRBJ2-3	TGCGCCAGCAGCTTGGATGCGGGAGGGTCAGATACGCAGTATTTT	CASSLDAGGSDTQYF
TRBD2	TRBV10-2	NA	TRBJ2-3	TGCGCCAGCAGGGGACTAGCGATCAGCACAGATACGCAGTATTTT	CASRGLAISTDTQYF
NA	TRBV11-2	NA	TRBJ1-1	TGTGCCAGCAGCTTCGGCAGGGGCACTGAAGCTTTCTTT	CASSFGRGTEAFF
NA	TRBV7-2	NA	TRBJ1-1	TGTGCCAGCAGCCCCCAGAGGGTGGAAGGGGCTTTCTTT	CASSPQRVEGAFF
TRBD2	TRBV19	NA	TRBJ2-5	TGTGCCAGTAGTACCCGACTAGCGCGGGAGACCCAGTACTTC	CASSTRLARETQYF
TRBD1	TRBV5-1	NA	TRBJ2-7	TGCGCCAGCAGTAAGACAGGGGGCGCCTCCTACGAGCAGTACTTC	CASSKTGGASYEQYF
TRBD2	TRBV2	NA	TRBJ2-7	TGTGCCAGCAGTGAGTGGCGGGAGGGGTACGAGCAGTACTTC	CASSEWREGYEQYF
NA	TRBV7-2	NA	TRBJ2-7	TGTGCCAGCAGCCCTCCGAACGGTCGGTCCACCTACGAGCAGTACTTC	CASSPPNGRSTYEQYF